Given below is one TCR beta chain in context. Its antigen remains unidentified. The sample is drawn from a study of T cells in Graves' hyperthyroidism and ophthalmopathy. Study observations and caveats: Blood also held most thyroid clonotypes expanded beyond 0.001.

This CDR3 is 13 amino acids long. The germline V gene has CDR1 LNHDA and CDR2 SQIVND (reference sequence). V lost 3 bases to trimming and J lost 4 bases, with 9 bases between them. Amplification targeted TCR beta CDR3 regions from RNA transcripts. The HTBI set primed first-round TCR CDR3 RT-PCR. TCRdb independently ran MiXCR on the multiplex PCR reads; one entry per CDR3 protein. The sample yields around 580,000 distinct CDR3 sequences, roughly 17% seen once. This receptor was identified in a woman aged 18-29 years with Graves' hyperthyroidism. This rearrangement joins TRBV19 to TRBJ1-1, with a weak D call TRBD1 (6 bases). The sequencing input was blood. CDR3 sequence reads: CASSIGGITEAFF. In nucleotides, the CDR3 is TGTGCCAGTAGTATTGGGGGCATCACTGAAGCTTTCTTT.